This is a list of T cell receptor beta chains from one sample in a study of T cell responses to AZD1222 COVID-19 vaccine. TCRdb's copy holds only in-frame clones and misses some; the assay was immunoSEQ multiplex PCR. The top ten clones hold 5.5% to 8% of a sample with 150,000 to 190,000 clones, 88% of them seen once. The sequences come from peripheral blood, collected after recovery from COVID-19. These TCRs come from an adult who had recovered from COVID-19. Both conserved end residues are part of each CDR3. The D gene is left open where the match is weak. Where a row states a size, it is once, few, many or the class of an expanded clone; other rows omit it.

size: .; V: TRBV2; J: TRBJ2-1; D: TRBD2; CDR3: CASSLTSGRTHEQFF; DNA: TGTGCCAGCAGCCTGACTAGCGGGAGAACGCATGAGCAGTTCTTC
size: .; V: TRBV6-5; J: TRBJ2-5; D: TRBD2; CDR3: CASSSLRLAGAETQYF; DNA: TGTGCCAGCAGTTCATTAAGACTAGCGGGAGCTGAGACCCAGTACTTC
size: .; V: TRBV25-1; J: TRBJ2-7; D: TRBD1; CDR3: CASSGGQGEQYF; DNA: TGTGCCAGCAGTGGAGGACAGGGCGAGCAGTACTTC
size: .; V: TRBV5-1; J: TRBJ1-2; D: .; CDR3: CASSFDRYNYGYTF; DNA: TGCGCCAGCAGCTTTGACCGATACAACTATGGCTACACCTTC
size: .; V: TRBV19; J: TRBJ2-2; D: TRBD1; CDR3: CASSIEAGGDTGELFF; DNA: TGTGCCAGTAGTATAGAGGCAGGGGGAGACACCGGGGAGCTGTTTTTT
size: once; V: TRBV7-2; J: TRBJ2-2; D: TRBD1; CDR3: CASSSDRGGVGELFF; DNA: TGTGCCAGCAGCTCGGACAGGGGCGGGGTCGGGGAGCTGTTTTTT
size: .; V: TRBV18; J: TRBJ2-6; D: .; CDR3: CASSPGLQLGPGRANVLTF; DNA: TGTGCCAGCTCACCCGGACTGCAACTTGGACCTGGGAGGGCCAACGTCCTGACTTTC
size: once; V: TRBV6-1; J: TRBJ1-2; D: .; CDR3: CASSDTRANYGYTF; DNA: TGTGCCAGCAGTGACACCAGGGCTAACTATGGCTACACCTTC
size: .; V: TRBV5-1; J: TRBJ2-5; D: TRBD1; CDR3: CASSSGTGGETQYF; DNA: TGCGCCAGCAGCTCAGGGACAGGGGGAGAGACCCAGTACTTC
size: .; V: TRBV7-6; J: TRBJ1-1; D: .; CDR3: CASSAGLGPALYTEAFF; DNA: TGTGCCAGCAGCGCCGGATTGGGTCCCGCACTGTACACTGAAGCTTTCTTT
size: .; V: TRBV10-3; J: TRBJ2-7; D: .; CDR3: CAISERAGDYEQYF; DNA: TGTGCCATCAGTGAAAGGGCAGGGGATTACGAGCAGTACTTC
size: .; V: TRBV3-1/TRBV3-2; J: TRBJ1-1; D: .; CDR3: CASSQYSATEAFF; DNA: TGTGCCAGCAGCCAATATAGTGCCACTGAAGCTTTCTTT
size: .; V: TRBV29-1; J: TRBJ2-3; D: .; CDR3: CSVDYRGTDTQYF; DNA: TGCAGCGTTGATTACAGGGGCACAGATACGCAGTATTTT
size: .; V: TRBV24-1; J: TRBJ2-1; D: .; CDR3: CATSDPSDSYNEQFF; DNA: TGTGCCACCAGTGACCCGTCCGACTCCTACAATGAGCAGTTCTTC
size: once; V: TRBV27; J: TRBJ1-5; D: .; CDR3: CASSLGVGNQPQHF; DNA: TGTGCCAGCAGCCTCGGGGTCGGGAATCAGCCCCAGCATTTT
size: .; V: TRBV7-7; J: TRBJ2-2; D: .; CDR3: CASSPRGGLGTGELFF; DNA: TGTGCCAGCAGCCCGCGGGGAGGTCTAGGGACCGGGGAGCTGTTTTTT
size: .; V: TRBV14; J: TRBJ2-7; D: .; CDR3: CASSHYYEQYF; DNA: TGTGCCAGCAGCCACTACTACGAGCAGTACTTC
size: .; V: TRBV6-5; J: TRBJ2-7; D: TRBD1; CDR3: CASSYQGASYEQYF; DNA: TGTGCCAGCAGCTATCAGGGGGCCTCCTACGAGCAGTACTTC
size: .; V: TRBV12-3/TRBV12-4; J: TRBJ2-7; D: .; CDR3: CASSLDISYEQYF; DNA: TGTGCCAGCAGCCTGGACATCTCCTACGAGCAGTACTTC
size: .; V: TRBV3-1/TRBV3-2; J: TRBJ2-1; D: .; CDR3: CASSLNGRDEQFF; DNA: TGTGCCAGCAGCCTTAACGGGCGCGATGAGCAGTTCTTC
size: .; V: TRBV2; J: TRBJ1-1; D: .; CDR3: CASSQGYTEAFF; DNA: TGTGCCAGCAGTCAGGGTTACACTGAAGCTTTCTTT
size: few; V: TRBV6-5; J: TRBJ1-2; D: TRBD1; CDR3: CASIRTGEVQGYTF; DNA: TGTGCCAGCATCAGGACAGGGGAGGTACAGGGCTACACCTTC
size: .; V: TRBV2; J: TRBJ2-4; D: .; CDR3: CASSEDGGGAKNIQYF; DNA: TGTGCCAGCAGTGAGGACGGGGGCGGTGCCAAAAACATTCAGTACTTC
size: .; V: TRBV10-3; J: TRBJ1-2; D: .; CDR3: CAISTGTSNYGYTF; DNA: TGTGCCATCAGCACCGGGACCTCTAACTATGGCTACACCTTC
size: once; V: TRBV4-2; J: TRBJ2-5; D: TRBD1; CDR3: CASSLYRGIETQYF; DNA: TGTGCCAGCAGCCTCTACAGGGGGATCGAGACCCAGTACTTC
size: .; V: TRBV3-1/TRBV3-2; J: TRBJ2-2; D: .; CDR3: CASSQLGGTGELFF; DNA: TGTGCCAGCAGCCAACTTGGGGGCACCGGGGAGCTGTTTTTT
size: .; V: TRBV2; J: TRBJ2-1; D: .; CDR3: CASRLGANEQFF; DNA: TGTGCCAGCAGACTAGGGGCCAATGAGCAGTTCTTC
size: .; V: TRBV3-1/TRBV3-2; J: TRBJ1-6; D: .; CDR3: CASSQYDPQSSYNSPLHF; DNA: TGTGCCAGCAGCCAGTACGACCCCCAGAGCTCCTATAATTCACCCCTCCACTTT
size: .; V: TRBV18; J: TRBJ2-3; D: .; CDR3: CASSPISGTDTQYF; DNA: TGTGCCAGCTCACCCATCAGCGGGACAGATACGCAGTATTTT
size: .; V: TRBV19; J: TRBJ1-2; D: .; CDR3: CASRPGINYGYTF; DNA: TGTGCCAGTAGGCCAGGCATTAACTATGGCTACACCTTC
size: few; V: TRBV4-2; J: TRBJ2-5; D: TRBD2; CDR3: CASSQVASGGQETQYF; DNA: TGTGCCAGCAGCCAGGTTGCTAGCGGGGGGCAAGAGACCCAGTACTTC
size: .; V: TRBV6-2/TRBV6-3; J: TRBJ2-7; D: TRBD1; CDR3: CASSPGQTFTDEQYF; DNA: TGTGCCAGCAGCCCGGGACAGACCTTTACAGACGAGCAGTACTTC
size: .; V: TRBV20-1; J: TRBJ2-1; D: .; CDR3: CSASQEGQFF; DNA: TGCAGTGCTAGCCAAGAGGGGCAGTTCTTC
size: .; V: TRBV9; J: TRBJ1-2; D: .; CDR3: CASSPNVQGDYGYTF; DNA: TGTGCCAGCAGCCCCAACGTCCAGGGCGACTATGGCTACACCTTC
size: .; V: TRBV7-3; J: TRBJ1-2; D: TRBD1; CDR3: CASSTGTEPYGYTF; DNA: TGTGCCAGCAGCACCGGGACAGAACCTTATGGCTACACCTTC
size: .; V: TRBV29-1; J: TRBJ2-5; D: .; CDR3: CSVGVSFETQYF; DNA: TGCAGCGTTGGTGTGAGTTTCGAGACCCAGTACTTC
size: .; V: TRBV5-8; J: TRBJ2-1; D: .; CDR3: CASSLAPASNEQFF; DNA: TGTGCCAGCAGCTTGGCCCCGGCTTCCAATGAGCAGTTCTTC
size: .; V: TRBV6-5; J: TRBJ1-4; D: TRBD1; CDR3: CASRGRDRGNEKLFF; DNA: TGTGCCAGCAGAGGCAGGGACAGGGGTAATGAAAAACTGTTTTTT
size: .; V: TRBV2; J: TRBJ2-7; D: TRBD2; CDR3: CASGGLAGTYEQYF; DNA: TGTGCCAGCGGGGGACTAGCGGGGACCTACGAGCAGTACTTC
size: .; V: TRBV9; J: TRBJ2-1; D: TRBD2; CDR3: CASSWVGGASSGRGNEQFF; DNA: TGTGCCAGCAGTTGGGTAGGGGGGGCGTCTAGCGGGAGAGGCAATGAGCAGTTCTTC
size: .; V: TRBV21-1; J: TRBJ2-7; D: .; CDR3: CASSPDRYEQYF; DNA: TGTGCCAGCAGCCCAGATAGGTACGAGCAGTACTTC
size: .; V: TRBV19; J: TRBJ2-3; D: TRBD2; CDR3: CASSYGGGPTDTQYF; DNA: TGTGCCAGTTCGTACGGCGGGGGGCCCACAGATACGCAGTATTTT